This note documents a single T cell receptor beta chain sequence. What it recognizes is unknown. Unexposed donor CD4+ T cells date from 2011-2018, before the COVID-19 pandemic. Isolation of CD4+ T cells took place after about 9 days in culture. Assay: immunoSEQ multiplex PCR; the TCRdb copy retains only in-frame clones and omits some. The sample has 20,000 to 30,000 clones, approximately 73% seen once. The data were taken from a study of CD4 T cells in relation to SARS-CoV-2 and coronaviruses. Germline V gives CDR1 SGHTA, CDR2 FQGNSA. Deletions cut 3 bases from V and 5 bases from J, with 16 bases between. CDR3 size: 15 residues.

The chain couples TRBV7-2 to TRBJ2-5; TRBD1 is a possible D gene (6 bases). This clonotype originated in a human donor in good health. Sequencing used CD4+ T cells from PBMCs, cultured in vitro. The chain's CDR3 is CASSFYGTPGETQYF. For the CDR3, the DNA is TGTGCCAGCAGCTTTTACGGGACACCCGGGGAGACCCAGTACTTC.